Listed here are 13 T cell receptor beta chains from one sample, sequenced in a study of vaccination effects on CD4 cells after COVID-19. TCRdb keeps only in-frame clones here, not all; method: immunoSEQ multiplex PCR. The data show approximately 30,000 clones, around four fifths seen once. Their antigens are not known. After expansion with viral peptide pools in the ViraFEST assay, antigen-specific CD4+ T cells were sequenced. The culture ran for roughly ten days before CD4+ T cells were isolated. No vaccinee had earlier SARS-CoV-2 infection, and nucleocapsid antibodies were negative. The sample consisted of CD4+ T cells from PBMCs cultured with HCoV-OC43 spike peptides, taken before COVID-19 vaccination. The sample's subset: HCoV-OC43 spike overlapping peptide pool stimulation. The receptors shown here come from a human donor who received a COVID-19 vaccine.

This clone was seen a single time. V is TRBV7-2 and J is TRBJ2-1; 13 bases match TRBD2. Germline V lookup: CDR1 SGHTA, CDR2 FQGNSA. The CDR3 has 16 amino acids. V lost 1 base and J lost 10; bases outside the gene matches: 7. CDR3: CASSLGGLAGALEQFF. The CDR3 nucleotides read TGTGCCAGCAGCTTAGGTGGACTAGCGGGAGCTCTGGAGCAGTTCTTC. Together with reference TRBV7-2 and TRBJ2-1, the CDR3 gives the full variable domain: GAGVSQSPSNKVTEKGKDVELRCDPISGHTALYWYRQSLGQGLEFLIYFQGNSAPDKSGLPSDRFSAERTGGSVSTLTIQRTQQEDSAVYLCASSLGGLAGALEQFFGPGTRLTVL.

This rearrangement joins TRBV7-9 to TRBJ2-7; D uncertain. CDR3 length: 18 amino acids. Trimming left V 1 base short and J 4 bases short, with 23 bases between. Germline V lookup: CDR1 SEHNR, CDR2 FQNEAQ (reference sequence). CDR3 loop: CASSLVVRKTSFGYEQYF. CDR3 DNA: TGTGCCAGCAGCTTAGTCGTCAGGAAAACAAGCTTCGGGTACGAGCAGTACTTC.

This chain joins TRBV9 and TRBJ1-1; the D is unclear. The CDR3 has 12 residues. The ends were cut back, 4 bases at V and 2 bases at J, with 6 bases in the middle. Germline lookup yields CDR1 SGDLS and CDR2 YYNGEE. The CDR3 DNA is TGTGCCAGCAGCTCTGGAAACACTGAAGCTTTCTTT. Encoded protein: CASSSGNTEAFF.

In this sample, this clone is large. The chain has TRBV4-1 and TRBJ1-3, with D possibly TRBD1 on 5 matching bases. Germline-derived CDR1 and CDR2 are MGHRA and YSYEKL. The CDR3 has 15 residues. Trimming shortened V by 3 bases and J by 0 bases, and 9 bases separated the two germline ends. CDR3 region: CASSQDTYSGNTIYF. The CDR3 DNA reads TGCGCCAGCAGCCAGGACACCTACTCTGGAAACACCATATATTTT.

This clone was seen just once. This chain links TRBV4-1 with TRBJ2-1; 9 bases are a match to TRBD2. The CDR3 totals 15 residues. Unmatched junction bases numbered 12, after V lost 7 bases and J lost 8 bases. Germline CDR1 and CDR2: MGHRA and YSYEKL. The CDR3 protein is CASMGGLAGRDEQFF. The CDR3 DNA follows: TGCGCCAGCATGGGGGGGCTAGCGGGAAGGGATGAGCAGTTCTTC.

The rearrangement uses TRBV5-5 and TRBJ1-4, with a possible D match to TRBD1 (5 bases). The CDR3 sequence is 14 residues long. Germline values: CDR1 SGHKS, CDR2 YYEKEE (reference sequence). The V end lost 4 bases, the J end lost 5 bases, and 12 bases lay between the germline ends. The CDR3 sequence: CASSIQATNEKLFF. The CDR3 DNA reads TGTGCCAGCAGCATACAGGCCACGAATGAAAAACTGTTTTTT.

This chain links TRBV9 with TRBJ2-5, with a weak D call TRBD1 (6 bases). The V end lost 0 bases, the J end lost 5 bases, and 11 bases lay between the germline ends. Per germline, CDR1 SGDLS and CDR2 YYNGEE. The CDR3 covers 14 residues. CDR3 sequence: CASSVGNRVETQYF. The CDR3 nucleotides are TGTGCCAGCAGCGTAGGAAACAGGGTCGAGACCCAGTACTTC.

The V and J genes are TRBV2 and TRBJ2-5; TRBD2 might be the D (6 bases). The CDR3 contains 15 residues. Germline V lookup: CDR1 SNHLY, CDR2 FYNNEI. The ends were cut back, 3 bases at V and 6 bases at J, with 17 bases in the middle. The CDR3 bases are TGTGCCAGCAGTGATAGGGCGGGGCCAAGGAAGACCCAGTACTTC. Residues: CASSDRAGPRKTQYF.

The rearrangement links TRBV6-2 or TRBV6-3 to TRBJ2-3; D uncertain. V gave up 7 bases and J gave up 3 bases, with 14 bases separating them. The CDR3 is 14 amino acids. Germline V gene lookup returns CDR1 MNHEY and CDR2 SVGEGT. CDR3 region: CASTPSGMTDTQYF. DNA for the CDR3: TGTGCCAGCACCCCCTCAGGTATGACAGATACGCAGTATTTT.

This clone was picked up a small number of times. This rearrangement joins TRBV6-1 to TRBJ1-5; no reliable D call. Trimming left V 3 bases short and J 1 base short, with 1 base between. CDR1 and CDR2 (germline): MNHNS, SASEGT. CDR3 length: 12 residues. Here the CDR3 reads CASSDSNQPQHF. The CDR3 DNA sequence: TGTGCCAGCAGTGACAGCAATCAGCCCCAGCATTTT.

This chain joins TRBV27 and TRBJ1-1; possible D gene TRBD1, 5 bases. The CDR3 has 14 residues. Trimming removed 3 bases at V and 4 bases at J, with 12 bases between. From germline, CDR1 is MNHEY and CDR2 SMNVEV (reference sequence). For the CDR3, the DNA is TGTGCCAGCAGTTTCGGGGGAAGTGGCACTGAAGCTTTCTTT. Its protein product is CASSFGGSGTEAFF.

CDR3 bases: TGTGCCAGCAGTGTGGAAGGGGGCCGAATGAACACTGAAGCTTTCTTT. It codes for CASSVEGGRMNTEAFF. The chain couples TRBV2 to TRBJ1-1; 7 nucleotides match TRBD1. CDR1 is SNHLY, CDR2 FYNNEI, per germline. The CDR3 consists of 16 residues. J gave up 0 bases and V 4 bases, and 8 bases lay outside the gene matches.

The chain employs TRBV5-1 and TRBJ1-2; the D is unclear. Trimming took off 0 bases at V and 2 bases at J, with 11 bases between the two ends. Germline V gives CDR1 SGHRS, CDR2 YFSETQ. The CDR3 runs to 15 residues. Here the CDR3 reads CASSLAVVQNYGYTF. The DNA for the CDR3 is TGCGCCAGCAGCTTGGCCGTAGTACAAAACTATGGCTACACCTTC.